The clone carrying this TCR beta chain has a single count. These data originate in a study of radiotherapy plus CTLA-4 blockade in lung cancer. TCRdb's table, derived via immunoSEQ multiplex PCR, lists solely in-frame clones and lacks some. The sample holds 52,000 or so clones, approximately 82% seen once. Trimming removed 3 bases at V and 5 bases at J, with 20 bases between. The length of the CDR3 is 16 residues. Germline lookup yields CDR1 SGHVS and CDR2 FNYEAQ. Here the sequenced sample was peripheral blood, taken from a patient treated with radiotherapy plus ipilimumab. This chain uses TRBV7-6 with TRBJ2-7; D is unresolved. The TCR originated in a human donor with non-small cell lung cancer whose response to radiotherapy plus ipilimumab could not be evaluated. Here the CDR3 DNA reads TGTGCCAGCAGCTTTCACGTTCAGACGTACCTAGACGAGCAGTACTTC. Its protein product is CASSFHVQTYLDEQYF.